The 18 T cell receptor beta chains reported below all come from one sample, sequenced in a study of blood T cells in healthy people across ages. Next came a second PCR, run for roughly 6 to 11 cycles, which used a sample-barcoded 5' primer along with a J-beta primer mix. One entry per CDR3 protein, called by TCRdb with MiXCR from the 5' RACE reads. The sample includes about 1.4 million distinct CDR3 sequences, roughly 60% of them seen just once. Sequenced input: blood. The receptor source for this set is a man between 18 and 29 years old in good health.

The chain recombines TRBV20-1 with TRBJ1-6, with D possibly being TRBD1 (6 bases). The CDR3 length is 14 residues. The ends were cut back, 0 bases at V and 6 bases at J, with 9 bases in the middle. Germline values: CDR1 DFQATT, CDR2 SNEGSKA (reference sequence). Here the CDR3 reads CSAREGAGNSPLHF. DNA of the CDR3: TGCAGTGCTAGAGAGGGGGCTGGTAATTCACCCCTCCACTTT.

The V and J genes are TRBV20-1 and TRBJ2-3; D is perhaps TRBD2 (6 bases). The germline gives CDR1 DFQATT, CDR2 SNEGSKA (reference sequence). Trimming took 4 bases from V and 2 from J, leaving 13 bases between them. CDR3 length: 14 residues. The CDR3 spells CSANRDSPTDTQYF. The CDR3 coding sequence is TGCAGTGCTAATCGGGACTCTCCCACAGATACGCAGTATTTT.

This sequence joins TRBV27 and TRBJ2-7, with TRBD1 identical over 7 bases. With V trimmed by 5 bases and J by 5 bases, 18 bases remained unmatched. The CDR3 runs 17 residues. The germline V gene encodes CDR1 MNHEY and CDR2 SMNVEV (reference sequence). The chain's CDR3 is CASSLDGPDRTLNEQYF. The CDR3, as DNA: TGTGCCAGCAGTCTTGATGGACCGGACAGGACCCTTAACGAGCAGTACTTC.

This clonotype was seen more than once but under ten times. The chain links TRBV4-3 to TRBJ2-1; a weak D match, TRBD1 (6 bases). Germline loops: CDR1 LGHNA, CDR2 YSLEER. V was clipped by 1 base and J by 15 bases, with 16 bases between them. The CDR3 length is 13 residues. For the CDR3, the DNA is TGCGCCAGCAGCCAAGGCCAAACAGGGTCGGTGTTCTTC. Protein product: CASSQGQTGSVFF.

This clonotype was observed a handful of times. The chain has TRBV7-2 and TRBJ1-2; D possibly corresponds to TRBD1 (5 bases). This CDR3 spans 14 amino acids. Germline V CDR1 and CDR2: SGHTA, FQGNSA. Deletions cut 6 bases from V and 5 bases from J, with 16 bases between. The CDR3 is CASSLPGTVYGYTF. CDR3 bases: TGTGCCAGCAGTCTTCCCGGGACGGTATATGGCTACACCTTC.

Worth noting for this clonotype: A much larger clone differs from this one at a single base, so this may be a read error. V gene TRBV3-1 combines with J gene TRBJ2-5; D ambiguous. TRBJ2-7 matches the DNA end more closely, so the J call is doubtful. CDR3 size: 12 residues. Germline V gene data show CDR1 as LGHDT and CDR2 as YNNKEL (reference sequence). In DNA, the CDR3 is TGTGCCAGCAGCCTGTCGTACGGCGAGCAGTACTTC. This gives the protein CASSLSYGEQYF.

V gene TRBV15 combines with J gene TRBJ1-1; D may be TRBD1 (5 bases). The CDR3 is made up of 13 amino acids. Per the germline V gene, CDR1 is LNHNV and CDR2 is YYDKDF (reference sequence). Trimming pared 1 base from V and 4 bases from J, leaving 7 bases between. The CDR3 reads CATSRVTGTEAFF. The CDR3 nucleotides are TGTGCCACCAGCAGAGTTACAGGCACTGAAGCTTTCTTT.

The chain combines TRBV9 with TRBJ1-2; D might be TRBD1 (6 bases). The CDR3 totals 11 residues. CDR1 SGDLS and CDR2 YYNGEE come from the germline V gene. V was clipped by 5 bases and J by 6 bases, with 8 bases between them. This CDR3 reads CASREGDGYTF. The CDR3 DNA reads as TGTGCCAGCAGAGAGGGGGATGGCTACACCTTC.

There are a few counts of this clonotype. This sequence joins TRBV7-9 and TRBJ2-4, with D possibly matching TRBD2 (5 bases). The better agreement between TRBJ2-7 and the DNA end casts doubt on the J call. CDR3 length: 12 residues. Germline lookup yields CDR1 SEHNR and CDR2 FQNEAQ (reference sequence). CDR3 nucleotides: TGTGCCAGCAGCTTGGAGGAGGTCGAGCAGTACTTC. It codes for CASSLEEVEQYF.

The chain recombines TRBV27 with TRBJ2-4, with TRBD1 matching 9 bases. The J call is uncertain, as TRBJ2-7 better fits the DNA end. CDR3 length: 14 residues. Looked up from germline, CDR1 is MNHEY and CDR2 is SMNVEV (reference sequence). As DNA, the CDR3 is TGTGCCAGCAGGCCACAGGGGGCATCTTACGAGCAGTACTTC. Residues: CASRPQGASYEQYF.

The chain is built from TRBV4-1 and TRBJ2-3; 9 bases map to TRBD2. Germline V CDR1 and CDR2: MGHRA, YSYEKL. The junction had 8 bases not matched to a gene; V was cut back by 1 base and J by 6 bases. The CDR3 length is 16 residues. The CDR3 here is CASSQGPGLAEDTQYF. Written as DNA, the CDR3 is TGCGCCAGCAGCCAAGGACCGGGACTAGCAGAGGATACGCAGTATTTT.

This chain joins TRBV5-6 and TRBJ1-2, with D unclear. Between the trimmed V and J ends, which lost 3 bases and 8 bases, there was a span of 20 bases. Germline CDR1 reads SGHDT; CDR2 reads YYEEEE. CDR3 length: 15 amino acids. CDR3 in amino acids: CASSYDYAADGGYTF. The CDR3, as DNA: TGTGCCAGCAGCTACGACTATGCTGCCGACGGGGGCTACACCTTC.

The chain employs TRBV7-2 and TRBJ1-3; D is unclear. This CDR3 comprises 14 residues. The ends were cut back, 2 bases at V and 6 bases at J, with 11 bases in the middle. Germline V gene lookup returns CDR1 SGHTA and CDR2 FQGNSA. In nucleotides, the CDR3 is TGTGCCAGCAGCTTAACTAACTACCAAAACACCATATATTTT. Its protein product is CASSLTNYQNTIYF.

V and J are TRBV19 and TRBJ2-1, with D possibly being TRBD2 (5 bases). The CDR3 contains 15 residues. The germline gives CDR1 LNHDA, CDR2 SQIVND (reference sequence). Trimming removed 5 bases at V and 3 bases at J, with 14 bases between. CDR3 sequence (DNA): TGTGCCAGTAGTCCCCCGGGGAAGTTCTACAATGAGCAGTTCTTC. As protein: CASSPPGKFYNEQFF. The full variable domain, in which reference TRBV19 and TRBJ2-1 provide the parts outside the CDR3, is DGGITQSPKYLFRKEGQNVTLSCEQNLNHDAMYWYRQDPGQGLRLIYYSQIVNDFQKGDIAEGYSVSREKKESFPLTVTSAQKNPTAFYLCASSPPGKFYNEQFFGPGTRLTVL.

The DNA for the CDR3 is TGTGCCATCAGTGAGTCGAAATCCAATTCACCCCTCCACTTT. Translating it yields CAISESKSNSPLHF. The chain joins TRBV10-3 to TRBJ1-6; no definite D call. Trimming shortened V by 0 bases and J by 7 bases, and 7 bases separated the two germline ends. CDR3 size: 14 residues. Germline CDR1 reads ENHRY; CDR2 reads SYGVKD.

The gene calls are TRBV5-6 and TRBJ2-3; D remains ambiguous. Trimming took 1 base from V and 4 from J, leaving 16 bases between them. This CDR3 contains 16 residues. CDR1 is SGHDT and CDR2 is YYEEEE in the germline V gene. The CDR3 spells CASSLRLKIVADTQYF. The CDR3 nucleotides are TGTGCCAGCAGCTTGCGGCTAAAAATTGTCGCAGATACGCAGTATTTT.

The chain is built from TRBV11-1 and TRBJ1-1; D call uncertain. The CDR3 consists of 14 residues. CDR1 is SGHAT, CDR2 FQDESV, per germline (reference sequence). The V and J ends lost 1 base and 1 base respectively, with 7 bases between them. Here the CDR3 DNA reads TGTGCCAGCAGCTTAGTACCGAAGAACACTGAAGCTTTCTTT. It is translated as CASSLVPKNTEAFF.

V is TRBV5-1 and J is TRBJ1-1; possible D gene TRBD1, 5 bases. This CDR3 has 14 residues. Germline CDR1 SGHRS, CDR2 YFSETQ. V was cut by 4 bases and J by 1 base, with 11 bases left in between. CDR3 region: CASSVGPANTEAFF. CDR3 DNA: TGCGCCAGCAGCGTGGGGCCAGCGAACACTGAAGCTTTCTTT.